Below are 21 T cell receptor beta chains sequenced from a single sample in a study of CD8 T cells in ankylosing spondylitis. TCRdb re-analysed the 5' RACE reads in MiXCR, keeping a single row per CDR3 protein. The table lists 250,000 to 400,000 distinct CDR3 sequences, under 14% of them singletons. The sample consisted of blood, either unsorted or a sorted T cell fraction (not recorded which). Source of these receptors: a female donor with ankylosing spondylitis or in good health (not recorded which).

This clonotype was seen many times. The V gene is TRBV20-1, the J gene TRBJ1-5, with no clear D. The V end was cut by 0 bases, the J end by 4 bases, with 7 bases between. Germline V gene lookup returns CDR1 DFQATT and CDR2 SNEGSKA (reference sequence). The length of the CDR3 is 13 residues. The CDR3 region has the DNA TGCAGTGCTAGAGATCCTCTGAATCAGCCCCAGCATTTT. This gives the protein CSARDPLNQPQHF.

The chain joins TRBV28 to TRBJ1-5; the match to TRBD1 covers 7 bases. Germline CDR1 and CDR2: MDHEN and SYDVKM. V dropped 6 bases and J dropped 0; count of bases not matched to a gene: 5. The CDR3 consists of 15 residues. The CDR3 DNA sequence: TGTGCCAGCAGAGTAGACAGGGTTAGCAATCAGCCCCAGCATTTT. Translating it yields CASRVDRVSNQPQHF.

This clonotype was picked up many times. The chain combines TRBV20-1 with TRBJ1-2; 8 bases line up with TRBD1. Germline CDR1 is DFQATT and CDR2 is SNEGSKA (reference sequence). V shed 1 base and J 8 bases; nucleotides not matched to a gene: 15. CDR3 size: 16 residues. The CDR3 DNA follows: TGCAGTGCTAGAGTTAATCCCGGGACAGGAAGATGGGGCTACACCTTC. This sequence encodes CSARVNPGTGRWGYTF.

This clonotype was seen repeatedly, ten times or more. This rearrangement joins TRBV20-1 to TRBJ2-1, with a tentative D call TRBD2 (5 bases). V was cut by 4 bases and J by 3 bases, with 16 bases left in between. The CDR3 covers 15 residues. Germline V gene data show CDR1 as DFQATT and CDR2 as SNEGSKA (reference sequence). CDR3 amino acids: CSAIGLLENYNEQFF. The CDR3 DNA follows: TGCAGTGCTATAGGCCTACTAGAAAACTACAATGAGCAGTTCTTC.

In this sample, this clonotype turned up a few times. The genes are TRBV29-1 and TRBJ1-1, with 7 bases that match TRBD1. The length of the CDR3 is 12 residues. CDR1 is SQVTM, CDR2 ANQGSEA, per germline. Unmatched junction bases numbered 10, after V lost 7 bases and J lost 8 bases. CDR3 amino acids: CSGGQFLTEAFF. The CDR3 region has the DNA TGCAGCGGGGGACAGTTTTTAACGGAAGCTTTCTTT.

This clonotype occurred many times. This sequence joins TRBV20-1 and TRBJ1-5, with TRBD1 identical over 8 bases. The germline V gene has CDR1 DFQATT and CDR2 SNEGSKA (reference sequence). Germline trimming cut 5 bases from V and 8 bases from J; bases unmatched to any gene: 5. This CDR3 comprises 12 residues. CDR3 loop: CSAPRTGKPQHF. In DNA, the CDR3 is TGCAGTGCTCCTCGGACAGGGAAGCCCCAGCATTTT.

This clonotype came up many times. V gene TRBV11-2 combines with J gene TRBJ1-2; D possibly corresponds to TRBD1 (6 bases). The CDR3 is 15 residues long. Trimming took 0 bases from V and 2 from J, leaving 10 bases between them. CDR1 and CDR2 from the germline V gene are SGHAT and FQNNGV. CDR3 in amino acids: CASSLDTGINYGYTF. The CDR3 DNA reads as TGTGCCAGCAGCTTAGATACAGGGATCAACTATGGCTACACCTTC.

Notes on this clonotype: A much bigger clone sits one base away, suggesting this may be a read error. This chain connects TRBV12-3 or TRBV12-4 to TRBJ2-2; D is perhaps TRBD2 (5 bases). The CDR3 runs 15 residues. The CDR3 DNA reads TGTGCCAGCAGTTTTGGGAAGGGCGTAACCGGGGAGCTGCTTTTT. Translated: CASSFGKGVTGELLF.

This clonotype occurred many times. The CDR3 is CASSLVQGTQETQYF. In nucleotides, the CDR3 is TGTGCCAGCAGTTTAGTTCAGGGTACCCAAGAGACCCAGTACTTC. The V and J genes are TRBV12-3 or TRBV12-4 and TRBJ2-5, with a possible D match to TRBD1 (5 bases). The V and J ends lost 1 base and 1 base respectively, with 10 bases between them. The CDR3 is made up of 15 amino acids.

This clonotype was seen a handful of times. This chain joins TRBV18 and TRBJ2-5; 7 bases are shared with TRBD1. This CDR3 has 14 residues. CDR1 and CDR2 (germline): KGHSH, LQKENI. The V gene end was trimmed by 3 bases and the J gene end by 6 bases; junction bases not matched to a gene: 7. The CDR3 sequence: CASSPLPGQQTQYF. In DNA, the CDR3 is TGTGCCAGCTCACCTCTTCCGGGACAGCAGACCCAGTACTTC.

This clonotype was counted ten times or more. This rearrangement joins TRBV20-1 to TRBJ2-7; D is possibly TRBD1 (6 bases). Trimming removed 3 bases at V and 3 bases at J, with 9 bases between. CDR1 and CDR2 from the germline V gene are DFQATT and SNEGSKA (reference sequence). This CDR3 comprises 12 residues. The CDR3 here is CSASPDSYEQYF. DNA of the CDR3: TGCAGTGCTAGCCCGGACAGCTACGAGCAGTACTTC.

This clonotype turned up a few times. V and J are TRBV27 and TRBJ2-1, with 15 bases lining up with TRBD2. The CDR3 loop spans 17 amino acids. V was pared by 3 bases and J by 8 bases, with 8 bases of the junction left unmatched. Germline CDR1 reads MNHEY; CDR2 reads SMNVEV (reference sequence). The CDR3 DNA follows: TGTGCCAGCAGTTTGAAGGGGACTAGCGGGAGGCAGTATGAGCAGTTCTTC. Translated, it gives CASSLKGTSGRQYEQFF.

This chain connects TRBV28 to TRBJ1-6, with unresolved D. With 4 bases removed from V and 0 bases from J, the gap between germline ends came to 7 bases. The CDR3 extends over 15 amino acids. In germline, CDR1 is MDHEN, CDR2 SYDVKM. The CDR3 bases are TGTGCCAGCAGTTACAGAAGCTCCTATAATTCACCCCTCCACTTT. Amino acids: CASSYRSSYNSPLHF.

A remark on this clonotype: This may be a read error: a much more frequent sequence differs by one nucleotide. CDR3 protein: CSVAGQGANYGSTF. The CDR3 nucleotides are TGCAGCGTTGCGGGACAGGGGGCTAACTATGGCTCCACCTTC. The V call is TRBV29-1, the J call TRBJ1-2; 12 nucleotides agree with TRBD1. Germline V gene lookup returns CDR1 SQVTM and CDR2 ANQGSEA. The CDR3 has 14 residues.

Many counts were recorded for this clonotype. The chain combines TRBV7-6 with TRBJ1-2; 8 nucleotides align to TRBD1. Per germline, CDR1 SGHVS and CDR2 FNYEAQ. This CDR3 comprises 14 residues. With V trimmed by 1 base and J by 4 bases, 2 bases remained unmatched. CDR3 protein: CASSLGTGFYGYTF. The CDR3 DNA reads as TGTGCCAGCAGCTTAGGGACAGGGTTCTATGGCTACACCTTC. The full variable domain, rest sourced from reference TRBV7-6 and TRBJ1-2, is GAGVSQSPRYKVTKRGQDVALRCDPISGHVSLYWYRQALGQGPEFLTYFNYEAQQDKSGLPNDRFSAERPEGSISTLTIQRTEQRDSAMYRCASSLGTGFYGYTFGSGTRLTVV.

Many counts were recorded for this clonotype. The chain recombines TRBV15 with TRBJ1-1; D is unresolved. Trimming took 5 bases from V and 0 from J, leaving 4 bases between them. The CDR3 spans 12 residues. Germline loops: CDR1 LNHNV, CDR2 YYDKDF (reference sequence). The CDR3 DNA sequence: TGTGCCACCAGCGGGATGAACACTGAAGCTTTCTTT. This gives the protein CATSGMNTEAFF.

The rearrangement links TRBV27 to TRBJ1-6; D is unresolved. This CDR3 region has 15 residues. V was trimmed by 0 bases and J by 6 bases, leaving 9 bases between them. Germline V gene sequence: CDR1 MNHEY, CDR2 SMNVEV (reference sequence). DNA of the CDR3: TGTGCCAGCAGTTTATCACACGGATCTAATTCACCCCTCCACTTT. Protein product: CASSLSHGSNSPLHF.

This clonotype has at least ten counts. This sequence joins TRBV12-3 or TRBV12-4 and TRBJ2-1; unclear D gene. Trimming removed 4 bases at V and 3 bases at J, with 13 bases between. The CDR3 length is 15 residues. The CDR3, as DNA: TGTGCCAGCAGTTGGCTCCATCCGGGCTACAATGAGCAGTTCTTC. It is translated as CASSWLHPGYNEQFF.

The V call is TRBV11-2, the J call TRBJ2-7; 7 bases match TRBD1. CDR3 size: 16 residues. The germline V gene encodes CDR1 SGHAT and CDR2 FQNNGV. Germline trimming cut 2 bases from V and 2 bases from J; bases unmatched to any gene: 9. The CDR3 is CASSLSSTGFPYEQYF. CDR3 DNA: TGTGCCAGCAGCTTATCTTCGACAGGGTTCCCCTACGAGCAGTACTTC.

Ten or more counts support this clonotype. The chain joins TRBV29-1 to TRBJ2-1; D gene ambiguous. This CDR3 region has 11 residues. The V gene's germline CDR1 is SQVTM and CDR2 ANQGSEA. The ends were cut back, 6 bases at V and 10 bases at J, with 13 bases in the middle. CDR3 bases: TGCAGCGTCCTTGGGTCACTCGAGCAGTTCTTC. This sequence encodes CSVLGSLEQFF.

Only a few counts were recorded for this clonotype. The gene calls are TRBV7-9 and TRBJ1-1; D gene unclear. The V gene's germline CDR1 is SEHNR and CDR2 FQNEAQ (reference sequence). Trimming left V 3 bases short and J 4 bases short, with 15 bases between. CDR3 size: 15 residues. The CDR3 loop is CASSFGPSTGTEAFF. The CDR3 DNA sequence: TGTGCCAGCAGCTTCGGTCCTTCAACGGGCACTGAAGCTTTCTTT.